The 32 T cell receptor beta chains presented below share a single source sample, sequenced in a study of CD8 T cells in ankylosing spondylitis. Study-wide findings and caveats: What appeared characteristic of ankylosing spondylitis blood was a TCR beta motif of several highly homologous variants.

TCRdb used MiXCR to reprocess the 5' RACE reads, holding one entry per CDR3 protein. The repertoire includes fewer than 650,000 distinct CDR3 sequences, 12% of them detected once, and around 6.8% sits in the top ten. The antigens for these receptors are not known. Material for sequencing was blood, either unsorted or a sorted T cell fraction (not recorded which). Receptor source: a male donor with ankylosing spondylitis.

The rearrangement links TRBV9 to TRBJ1-1; 7 positions agree with TRBD1. With 3 bases clipped from V and 6 bases from J, the junction kept 8 bases outside the gene matches. CDR1 and CDR2 from the germline V gene are SGDLS and YYNGEE. This CDR3 comprises 14 residues. DNA for the CDR3: TGTGCCAGCAGCGCACAGGGGATTCAAGCTGAAGCTTTCTTT. The encoded protein is CASSAQGIQAEAFF.

The J gene is TRBJ2-7, the V gene TRBV5-5, with D tentatively TRBD2 (5 bases). V was pared by 0 bases and J by 4 bases, with 17 bases between. This CDR3 region has 16 residues. Germline CDR1 and CDR2: SGHKS and YYEKEE (reference sequence). CDR3 sequence: CASSLDFGDRFYEQYF. The CDR3 DNA follows: TGTGCCAGCAGCTTGGATTTCGGGGATAGGTTTTACGAGCAGTACTTC.

There are a few counts of this clonotype. The chain is built from TRBV12-3 or TRBV12-4 and TRBJ2-5, with 14 bases identical to TRBD2. V lost 2 bases to trimming and J lost 5 bases; unmatched junction nucleotides: 4. The CDR3 totals 16 residues. This CDR3 reads CASSLRLAGGGETQYF. CDR3 coding DNA: TGTGCCAGCAGTTTAAGACTAGCGGGAGGGGGGGAGACCCAGTACTTC.

This clonotype came up many times. The V gene is TRBV29-1, the J gene TRBJ1-3; TRBD1 might be the D (6 bases). V lost 7 bases, J lost 6 bases, and 19 bases lay in between. CDR1 and CDR2 from the germline V gene are SQVTM and ANQGSEA. The length of the CDR3 is 14 residues. CDR3 nucleotides: TGCAGCGCTGAGGGGCAGGGGATTTTAAACACCATATATTTT. Protein: CSAEGQGILNTIYF.

Only a few counts were recorded for this clonotype. This chain joins TRBV27 and TRBJ2-7, with TRBD1 as a possible D gene (7 bases). CDR3 length: 15 residues. V was clipped by 7 bases and J by 1 base, with 17 bases between them. The germline V gene encodes CDR1 MNHEY and CDR2 SMNVEV (reference sequence). This chain's CDR3 is CASMPRGVRSYEQYF. CDR3 bases: TGTGCCAGCATGCCCAGGGGGGTAAGGTCCTACGAGCAGTACTTC.

This clonotype has a handful of counts. This chain links TRBV11-2 with TRBJ2-3, with D hard to call. There are 15 residues in the CDR3. Germline CDR1 reads SGHAT; CDR2 reads FQNNGV. V dropped 4 bases and J dropped 4 bases, with 15 bases sitting between them. The CDR3 loop reads CASSSQLLGSDTQYF. As DNA, the CDR3 is TGTGCCAGCAGCTCCCAGCTGTTAGGTTCAGATACGCAGTATTTT.

For this clonotype: A clone one base away is much larger, so this may be a read error. The chain employs TRBV10-2 and TRBJ2-1; 11 positions match TRBD2. V dropped 8 bases and J dropped 8; count of bases not matched to a gene: 8. Germline lookup yields CDR1 WSHSY and CDR2 SAAADI. The CDR3 totals 14 residues. CDR3 nucleotide sequence: TGCGCCAGCGGAACTAGCGGGAGAAAAGATGAGCAGTTCTTC. Amino acid sequence: CASGTSGRKDEQFF.

The genes are TRBV7-8 and TRBJ1-1, with a tentative D call TRBD1 (6 bases). V was shortened by 2 bases and J by 6 bases, with 10 bases between the two germline ends. The CDR3 consists of 13 residues. Germline values: CDR1 SGHVS, CDR2 FQNEAQ. The CDR3: CASSLKGVSEAFF. CDR3 in DNA: TGTGCCAGCAGCTTAAAGGGGGTTTCTGAAGCTTTCTTT.

The chain is built from TRBV3-1 and TRBJ2-7, with 8 bases that match TRBD1. The CDR3 is 17 residues long. Germline loops: CDR1 LGHDT, CDR2 YNNKEL (reference sequence). The V segment lost 5 bases and the J segment 7 bases; nucleotides outside the gene matches: 19. CDR3 DNA sequence: TGTGCCAGCAGCGCCCCCGGGACAGGTTACCCCTACGAGGAGCAGTACTTC. Residues: CASSAPGTGYPYEEQYF.

The table lists this clonotype with many counts. This chain links TRBV7-2 with TRBJ2-7; no reliable D call. Germline lookup yields CDR1 SGHTA and CDR2 FQGNSA. The CDR3 has 12 amino acids. Trimming pared 0 bases from V and 4 bases from J, leaving 4 bases between. The DNA for the CDR3 is TGTGCCAGCAGCTTAGCAACTTACGAGCAGTACTTC. Protein sequence: CASSLATYEQYF.

This clonotype was counted only a few times. The J gene is TRBJ1-1, the V gene TRBV7-9; 10 bases fit TRBD1. The CDR3 is 15 residues long. V lost 5 bases to trimming and J lost 4 bases; unmatched junction nucleotides: 7. Looked up from germline, CDR1 is SEHNR and CDR2 is FQNEAQ (reference sequence). The CDR3 bases are TGTGCCAGCAGCCCGGGACAGGGGTGGCTCACTGAAGCTTTCTTT. Translating gives CASSPGQGWLTEAFF.

This chain joins TRBV12-3 or TRBV12-4 and TRBJ2-5, with D unresolved. The CDR3 length is 13 residues. V was clipped by 5 bases and J by 7 bases, with 14 bases between them. The DNA for the CDR3 is TGTGCCAGCAGTCTCGGCCTTTGGGGGACCCAGTACTTC. As protein: CASSLGLWGTQYF.

This clonotype was counted many times. Here the CDR3 reads CASSETSGRAGTGELFF. The CDR3 region has the DNA TGTGCCAGCAGTGAAACTAGCGGGAGGGCCGGCACCGGGGAGCTGTTTTTT. This sequence joins TRBV2 and TRBJ2-2; 13 bases are shared with TRBD2. CDR3 length equals 17 residues. V was pared by 2 bases and J by 4 bases, with 4 bases of the junction left unmatched. Germline CDR1 reads SNHLY; CDR2 reads FYNNEI.

This clonotype was found many times. This chain uses TRBV5-1 with TRBJ2-1; 9 bases are shared with TRBD2. V lost 4 bases, J lost 7 bases, and 6 bases stayed unmatched. From germline, CDR1 is SGHRS and CDR2 YFSETQ. The length of the CDR3 is 14 residues. The CDR3 nucleotides are TGCGCCAGCAGCCCCGTAGCGGGAGAGAATGAGCAGTTCTTC. Amino acids: CASSPVAGENEQFF.

This chain connects TRBV6-1 to TRBJ2-7; tentative D call: TRBD1 (6 bases). The germline V gene encodes CDR1 MNHNS and CDR2 SASEGT. The CDR3 extends over 14 amino acids. Trimming took off 4 bases at V and 1 base at J, with 11 bases between the two ends. The CDR3 bases are TGTGCCAGCAGTGCTCTGGGGGCGTCCTACGAGCAGTACGTC. It specifies CASSALGASYEQYV.

This clonotype has more than one count but fewer than ten. The rearrangement uses TRBV5-1 and TRBJ2-5, with D hard to call. Per the germline V gene, CDR1 is SGHRS and CDR2 is YFSETQ. The ends were cut back, 4 bases at V and 5 bases at J, with 21 bases in the middle. This CDR3 is built from 16 residues. CDR3 protein: CASSRTQPSQQETQYF. The CDR3 bases are TGCGCCAGCAGCCGCACACAGCCCTCCCAACAGGAGACCCAGTACTTC.

The V and J genes are TRBV11-2 and TRBJ2-1, with D perhaps assigned TRBD1 or TRBD2 (5 bases each). Trimming left V 7 bases short and J 5 bases short, with 12 bases between. The germline gives CDR1 SGHAT, CDR2 FQNNGV. This CDR3 has 13 amino acids. CDR3 bases: TGTGCCAGCACCTTCCGGGGCCACAATGAGCAGTTCTTC. It encodes CASTFRGHNEQFF.

This clonotype was seen at least ten times. The gene calls are TRBV20-1 and TRBJ2-1; possible D gene TRBD2, 6 bases. The CDR3 is made up of 14 amino acids. Germline V gives CDR1 DFQATT, CDR2 SNEGSKA (reference sequence). V shed 5 bases and J shed 4 bases, with 15 bases lying between them. CDR3 bases: TGCAGTGCTTCACGCGGCGGGGATTACAATGAGCAGTTCTTC. This gives the protein CSASRGGDYNEQFF.

The chain uses TRBV20-1 and TRBJ2-3, with D unresolved. V lost 2 bases to trimming and J lost 3 bases, with 18 bases between them. Per germline, CDR1 DFQATT and CDR2 SNEGSKA (reference sequence). The CDR3 consists of 16 residues. The CDR3 nucleotides are TGCAGTGCTAGACGCCTGACAAAAGATGGGACAGATACGCAGTATTTT. This sequence encodes CSARRLTKDGTDTQYF.

This clonotype was seen many times. The rearrangement uses TRBV25-1 and TRBJ1-1; D not certain. The germline V and J ends were trimmed by 4 bases and 0 bases, with 18 bases remaining between them. CDR3 length equals 17 residues. CDR1 and CDR2 from the germline V gene are MGHDK and SYGVNS. The DNA for the CDR3 is TGTGCCAGCAGTGTTGGGGAGTCCAGAAGAATGAACACTGAAGCTTTCTTT. Its translation is CASSVGESRRMNTEAFF.

This clonotype has a count of ten or more. This chain connects TRBV12-3 or TRBV12-4 to TRBJ2-3, with D perhaps given as TRBD1 or TRBD2 (7 bases each). The V and J ends lost 6 bases and 4 bases respectively, with 17 bases between them. CDR3 length equals 15 residues. The CDR3 loop is CASRPRGGLADTQYF. The CDR3 DNA reads as TGTGCCAGCAGACCCAGGGGGGGGCTAGCAGATACGCAGTATTTT.

J is TRBJ1-2 and V is TRBV2, with 7 nucleotides matching TRBD1. This CDR3 contains 13 residues. CDR1 and CDR2 from the germline V gene are SNHLY and FYNNEI. J gave up 4 bases and V 4 bases, and 3 bases lay outside the gene matches. For the CDR3, the DNA is TGTGCCAGCAGTGGGACAGGAGGCTATGGCTACACCTTC. Protein: CASSGTGGYGYTF.

This clonotype was observed a handful of times. The gene calls are TRBV5-1 and TRBJ2-2; 8 positions agree with TRBD2. CDR3 length: 18 amino acids. V gave up 4 bases and J gave up 4 bases; unmatched junction bases: 15. From germline, CDR1 is SGHRS and CDR2 YFSETQ. CDR3 region: CASSTGGLRGRRTGELFF. For the CDR3, the DNA is TGCGCCAGCAGCACGGGGGGGTTGCGTGGGCGTCGCACCGGGGAGCTGTTTTTT.

This clonotype was seen only a few times. Sequence at one end of the junction differs from germline and may be a read error. This chain joins TRBV2 and TRBJ2-1; D gene uncertain. This CDR3 has 12 amino acids. Looked up from germline, CDR1 is SNHLY and CDR2 is FYNNEI. This CDR3 is CASSELSASMIF. The CDR3 DNA reads as TGTGCCAGCAGTGAACTTTCGGCATCCATGATCTTC.

V usage is TRBV7-9 and J usage is TRBJ2-7; TRBD2 agrees at 12 bases. CDR3 size: 15 residues. The J segment lost 4 bases and the V segment lost 6 bases, leaving 7 bases of the junction unmatched. The germline CDR1 and CDR2 sequences are SEHNR and FQNEAQ (reference sequence). The CDR3, as DNA: TGTGCCAGCAGGCAATCCGGGACTAGCGGGTACGAGCAGTACTTC. Translating it yields CASRQSGTSGYEQYF.

The chain has TRBV11-2 and TRBJ1-1; D is undetermined. Looked up from germline, CDR1 is SGHAT and CDR2 is FQNNGV. The CDR3 is 14 residues long. Trimming removed 4 bases at V and 1 base at J, with 10 bases between. CDR3 sequence reads: CASSSIRRNTEAFF. The CDR3 nucleotides are TGTGCCAGCAGCTCAATCCGACGGAACACTGAAGCTTTCTTT.

This clonotype was recorded a few times. The chain links TRBV7-2 to TRBJ1-1; 10 bases align to TRBD1. The V segment lost 4 bases and the J segment 7 bases; nucleotides outside the gene matches: 9. The germline CDR1 and CDR2 sequences are SGHTA and FQGNSA. The CDR3 totals 15 residues. DNA for the CDR3: TGTGCCAGCAGCTCCAGAGACAGGGGGCTCGGTGAAGCTTTCTTT. It yields the protein CASSSRDRGLGEAFF.

This clonotype was seen more than once but under ten times. The chain couples TRBV6-1 to TRBJ1-2; TRBD1 might be the D (5 bases). CDR1 is MNHNS and CDR2 is SASEGT in the germline V gene. V lost 5 bases, J lost 3 bases, and 19 bases lay in between. The CDR3 sequence is 16 residues long. CDR3 in DNA: TGTGCCAGCAGTAGGTCAGGGATTCAGTTCGACTATGGCTACACCTTC. Its protein product is CASSRSGIQFDYGYTF.

This CDR3 reads CASSQISGRDNEQFF. The CDR3 DNA follows: TGTGCCAGCAGCCAAATTAGCGGGAGAGACAATGAGCAGTTCTTC. The V and J genes are TRBV3-1 and TRBJ2-1; 9 bases line up with TRBD2. CDR1 and CDR2 (germline): LGHDT, YNNKEL (reference sequence). Germline trimming cut 2 bases from V and 5 bases from J; bases unmatched to any gene: 4. The CDR3 covers 15 residues.

The CDR3 sequence is CASSLESVANYGYTF. CDR3 bases: TGCGCCAGCAGCTTGGAATCTGTGGCTAACTATGGCTACACCTTC. The chain carries TRBV5-1 and TRBJ1-2; D ambiguous. V was clipped by 0 bases and J by 0 bases, with 9 bases between them. The CDR3 has 15 residues. Germline CDR1 and CDR2: SGHRS and YFSETQ.

This clonotype was counted between two and nine times. V is TRBV12-3 or TRBV12-4 and J is TRBJ1-2; 9 bases agree with TRBD1. The J segment lost 4 bases and the V segment lost 8 bases, leaving 2 bases of the junction unmatched. The CDR3 spans 12 residues. The CDR3 here is CASGQGSYGYTF. The CDR3 DNA follows: TGTGCCAGCGGACAGGGGAGCTATGGCTACACCTTC.

The chain combines TRBV5-1 with TRBJ1-1, with TRBD1 as a possible D gene (5 bases). Germline lookup yields CDR1 SGHRS and CDR2 YFSETQ. The length of the CDR3 is 15 residues. Trimming pared 4 bases from V and 5 bases from J, leaving 18 bases between. As DNA, the CDR3 is TGCGCCAGCAGCACGGGGTGGGGGGATAGGACTGAAGCTTTCTTT. It codes for CASSTGWGDRTEAFF.